The T cell receptor beta chain under discussion was sequenced for a study of Graves' ophthalmopathy and Graves' hyperthyroidism (dated by TCRdb to 2016 to 2019). In terms of the full investigation: Peripheral blood was collected before any treatment was given, at the time of initial diagnosis. To tell Graves' ophthalmopathy apart from Graves' hyperthyroidism, and to predict which patients would progress to ophthalmopathy, the study relied on TCR beta repertoire signatures. In total, approximately 140 blood samples were TCR-sequenced: 43 ophthalmopathy, under 80 hyperthyroidism and approximately 17 hyperthyroidism-to-ophthalmopathy patients. To explore V-J signatures distinguishing ophthalmopathy from hyperthyroidism, a discovery set of 100 patients (roughly 42 ophthalmopathy, about 57 stable hyperthyroidism) was enrolled. For independent validation, a separate cohort was made up of 18 to 20 hyperthyroidism patients plus 17 patients who later progressed from hyperthyroidism to ophthalmopathy. T-cell repertoires of thyroid tissue and blood were compared in five or six hyperthyroidism patients. After sampling, hyperthyroidism patients received methimazole starting at 30 mg daily, and ophthalmopathy patients received high-dose intravenous methylprednisolone. The investigation overall reported the following: Ophthalmopathy was separated from stable hyperthyroidism by the 13-signature model with more than 85% sensitivity and approximately 84% specificity in cross-validation and with 80%/75% in the test set. Most of the expanded thyroid clonotypes with a frequency above 0.001 were also detected in blood, and it was suggested that the thyroid immune response may be reflected by blood repertoires. In validation, the model predicted ophthalmopathy progression with about 71% sensitivity and approximately 75% specificity; 12 predicted patients were CT-confirmed with GO in a median of approximately 6.5 months. No statistical method was used to set the sample size in advance, and the investigators knew which group each participant was assigned to.

Hyperthyroidism was considered stable if no progression to ophthalmopathy occurred within 18 months of follow-up. Patients with hyperthyroidism were aged 18 to 65 years, had been newly diagnosed, and had a disease duration of less than 2 months. Patients were excluded if they had other autoimmune diseases, uncontrolled infections, pregnancy or lactation. Clinical symptoms, serum thyroxine, TRAb, thyroid ultrasound and orbital computed tomography formed the basis of the diagnosis. PBMCs were isolated from approximately 10 ml of fresh peripheral blood by Ficoll-Paque density gradient centrifugation. Total RNA was extracted with Trizol reagent and quality-checked on an Agilent 2100 Bioanalyzer. This clonotype was counted only a few times. Its recognized antigen is unknown. No much larger clone is present one base from it, and per-base qualities are unavailable. The germline V gene specifies MDHEN as CDR1 and SYDVKM as CDR2. Germline trimming amounts to 5 bases on V and 10 bases on J, with 7 as the count of junction bases outside the gene matches. From cysteine to phenylalanine, the CDR3 is 12 amino acids long. Only the CDR3 part of the read is kept: 36 bases, read in frame from the first base.

TCR beta CDR3 regions were amplified from RNA transcripts for repertoire sequencing. The first round was an RT-PCR using HTBI primers with the Qiagen OneStep RT-PCR kit, and this first round was followed by a second-round multiplex PCR, then size selection and purification. Libraries were sequenced paired-end with 100 bp reads on an Illumina HiSeq2000. As for the authors' bioinformatics: SOAPnuke was used to process the reads, removing any read that contained adapters or uncalled bases, had a mean Phred below 15, or lacked an exact match to the constant primer or identifier. COPE v1.2.5 was used to merge high-quality paired reads. Each unique nucleotide sequence was treated as a clonotype, and MiTCR v1.1 was used to align the clonotypes to the IMGT TRB V, D and J references. The analysis was limited to V-J combinations with a frequency above 0.0001, which together covered approximately 99% of repertoires. A TCR clonal expansion and chaos score per V-J combination was defined as the ratio of F50 clonal expansion to chaos observed in the TCRdist matrix. Welch's t-statistics and random forest were used to narrow the features down to approximately twelve V-J combinations, which were then fed into a naive Bayes classifier. Thyroid-blood repertoire similarity was quantified with the Morisita-Horn index. The public reads were reprocessed in TCRdb via fastp at Q25 and MiXCR, keeping in-frame beta chains. Rows matching on CDR3 protein sequence are summarized as one entry with the most common DNA and genes. For this entry, the V and J calls and clone size follow TCRdb and not the study's own pipeline. In this sample the table shows some 350,000 distinct CDR3 sequences, about a sixth of which occur a single time. The top ten clonotypes cover roughly 2.6% of the sample.

The sample taken for sequencing was peripheral blood. The V and J genes are TRBV28 and TRBJ1-2, with 7 bases aligning to TRBD1. The TCR was taken from an adult woman with stable Graves' hyperthyroidism. This receptor carries the CDR3 CASSLRDRIYTF. The nucleotides read TGTGCCAGCAGTCTCCGGGACAGAATCTACACCTTC.